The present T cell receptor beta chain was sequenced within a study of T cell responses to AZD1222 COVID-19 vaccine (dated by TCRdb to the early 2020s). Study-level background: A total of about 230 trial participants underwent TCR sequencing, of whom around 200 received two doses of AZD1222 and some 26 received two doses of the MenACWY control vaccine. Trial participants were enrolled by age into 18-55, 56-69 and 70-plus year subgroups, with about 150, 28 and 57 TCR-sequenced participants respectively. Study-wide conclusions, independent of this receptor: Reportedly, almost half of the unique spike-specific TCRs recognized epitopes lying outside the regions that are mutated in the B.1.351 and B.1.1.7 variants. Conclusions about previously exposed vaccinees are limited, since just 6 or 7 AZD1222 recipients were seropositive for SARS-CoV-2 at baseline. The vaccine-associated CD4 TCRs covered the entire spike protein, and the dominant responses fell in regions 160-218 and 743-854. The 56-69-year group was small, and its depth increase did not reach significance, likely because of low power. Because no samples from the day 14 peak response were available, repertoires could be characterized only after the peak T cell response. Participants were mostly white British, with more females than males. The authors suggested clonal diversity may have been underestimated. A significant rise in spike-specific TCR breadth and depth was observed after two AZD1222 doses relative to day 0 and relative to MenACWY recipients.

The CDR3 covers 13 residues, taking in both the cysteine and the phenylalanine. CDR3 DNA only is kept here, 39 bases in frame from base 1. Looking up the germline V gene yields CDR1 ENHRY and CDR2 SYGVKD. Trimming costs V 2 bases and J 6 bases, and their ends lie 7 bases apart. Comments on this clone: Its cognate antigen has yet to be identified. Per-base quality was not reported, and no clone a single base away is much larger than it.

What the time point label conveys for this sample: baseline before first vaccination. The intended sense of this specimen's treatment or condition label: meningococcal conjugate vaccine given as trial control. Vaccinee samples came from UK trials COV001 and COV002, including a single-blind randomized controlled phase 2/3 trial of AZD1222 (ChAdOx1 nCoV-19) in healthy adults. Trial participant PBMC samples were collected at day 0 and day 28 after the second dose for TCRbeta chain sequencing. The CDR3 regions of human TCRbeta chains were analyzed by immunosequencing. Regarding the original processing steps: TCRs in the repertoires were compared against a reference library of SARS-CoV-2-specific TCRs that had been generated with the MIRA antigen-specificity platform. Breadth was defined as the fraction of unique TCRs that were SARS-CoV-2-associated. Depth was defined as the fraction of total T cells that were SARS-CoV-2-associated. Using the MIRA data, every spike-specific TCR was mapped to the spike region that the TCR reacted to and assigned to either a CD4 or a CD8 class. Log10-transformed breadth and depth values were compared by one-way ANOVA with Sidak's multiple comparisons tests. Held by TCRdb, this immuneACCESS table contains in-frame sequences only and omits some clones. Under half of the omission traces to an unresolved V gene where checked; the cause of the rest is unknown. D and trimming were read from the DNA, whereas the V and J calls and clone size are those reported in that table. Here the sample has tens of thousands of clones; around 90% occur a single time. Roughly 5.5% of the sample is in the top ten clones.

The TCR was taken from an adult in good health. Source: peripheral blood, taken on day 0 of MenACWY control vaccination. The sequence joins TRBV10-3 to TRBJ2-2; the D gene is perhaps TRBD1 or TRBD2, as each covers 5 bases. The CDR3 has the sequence CAISETGPGELFF. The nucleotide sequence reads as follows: TGTGCCATCAGTGAGACGGGGCCCGGGGAGCTGTTTTTT.